Sequencing of this T cell receptor (beta chain) was carried out in a study of a mutant IDH1 vaccine in newly diagnosed glioma. The J segment lost 5 bases and the V segment lost 7 bases, leaving 10 bases of the junction unmatched. The CDR3 runs 14 residues. The germline V gene has CDR1 MNHNY and CDR2 SVGAGI (reference sequence). Indicated time point: week 5, during vaccination. Vaccination comprised doses that each held 300 ug of mutant IDH1 20-mer peptide, plus topical imiquimod. As for this clone: Its target is not known.

Sequencing was performed with immunoSEQ multiplex PCR; in TCRdb, only in-frame clones are kept and a portion is missing. Of about 51,000 clones detected, around 80% appear once; the ten largest clones hold 1.8%. The J gene is TRBJ2-7, the V gene TRBV6-6; TRBD1 agrees at 8 bases. The specimen was PBMCs, collected from a glioma patient whose treatment included an IDH1 peptide vaccine. This clonotype was sampled from a woman aged 35 to 49 with glioma. CDR3 amino acids: CASNTGGLGHEQYF. CDR3 nucleotides: TGTGCCAGCAATACAGGGGGTCTTGGCCACGAGCAGTACTTC.